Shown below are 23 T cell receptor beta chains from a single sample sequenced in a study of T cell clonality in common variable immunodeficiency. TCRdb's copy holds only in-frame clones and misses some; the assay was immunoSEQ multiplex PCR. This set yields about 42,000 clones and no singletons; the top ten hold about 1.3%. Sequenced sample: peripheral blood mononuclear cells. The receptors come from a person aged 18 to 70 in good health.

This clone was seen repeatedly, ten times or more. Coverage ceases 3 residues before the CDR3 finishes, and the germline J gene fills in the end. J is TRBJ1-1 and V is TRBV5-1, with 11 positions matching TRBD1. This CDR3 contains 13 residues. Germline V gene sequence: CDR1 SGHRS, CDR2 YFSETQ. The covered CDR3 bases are TGCGCCAGCAACAAGGGACAGGGGGGAGAA. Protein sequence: CASNKGQGGE. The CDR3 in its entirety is CASNKGQGGEAFF. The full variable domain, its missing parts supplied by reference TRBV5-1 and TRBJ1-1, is KAGVTQTPRYLIKTRGQQVTLSCSPISGHRSVSWYQQTPGQGLQFLFEYFSETQRNKGNFPGRFSGRQFSNSRSEMNVSTLELGDSALYLCASNKGQGGEAFFGQGTRLTVV.

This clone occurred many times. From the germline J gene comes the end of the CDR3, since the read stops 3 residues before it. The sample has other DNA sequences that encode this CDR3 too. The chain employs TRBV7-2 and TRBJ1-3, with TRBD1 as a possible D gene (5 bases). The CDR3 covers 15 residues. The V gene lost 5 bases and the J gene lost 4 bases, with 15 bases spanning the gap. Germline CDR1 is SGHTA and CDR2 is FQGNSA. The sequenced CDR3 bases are TGTGCCAGCAGCAACCGAAGCCCAGGGGGAAACACC. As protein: CASSNRSPGGNT. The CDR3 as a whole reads CASSNRSPGGNTIYF.

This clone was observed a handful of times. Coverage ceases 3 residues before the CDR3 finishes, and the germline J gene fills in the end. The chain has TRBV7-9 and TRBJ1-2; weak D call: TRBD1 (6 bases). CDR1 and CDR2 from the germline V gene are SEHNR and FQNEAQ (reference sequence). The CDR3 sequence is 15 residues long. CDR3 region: CASNRVEYTYNDYTF. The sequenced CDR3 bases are TGTGCCAGCAACAGGGTGGAGTACACCTACAATGAC.

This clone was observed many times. This chain's CDR3 is CAITLTSAQETQYF. The part of the CDR3 DNA that was read is TGTGCCATTACCCTGACTAGCGCACAAGAGACC. This chain connects TRBV28 to TRBJ2-5; 8 bases are shared with TRBD2. With the read ending 3 residues before the CDR3 end, the germline J gene is used to fill in that end. The CDR3 length is 14 residues. Germline V CDR1 and CDR2: MDHEN, SYDVKM. J gave up 2 bases and V 10 bases, and 9 bases lay outside the gene matches.

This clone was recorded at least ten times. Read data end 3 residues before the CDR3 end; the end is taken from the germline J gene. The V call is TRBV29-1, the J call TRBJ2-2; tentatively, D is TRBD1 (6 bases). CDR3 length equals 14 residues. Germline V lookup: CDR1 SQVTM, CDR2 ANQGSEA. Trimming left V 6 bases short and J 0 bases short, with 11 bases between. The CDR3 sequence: CSVRGQTNTGELFF. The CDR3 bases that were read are TGCAGCGTCCGAGGACAGACGAACACCGGGGAG.

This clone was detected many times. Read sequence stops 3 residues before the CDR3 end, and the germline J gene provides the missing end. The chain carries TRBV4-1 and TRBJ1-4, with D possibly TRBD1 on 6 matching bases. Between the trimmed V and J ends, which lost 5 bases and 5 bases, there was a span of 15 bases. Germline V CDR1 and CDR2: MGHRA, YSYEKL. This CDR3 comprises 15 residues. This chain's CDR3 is CASSGQGRRNEKLFF. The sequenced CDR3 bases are TGCGCCAGCAGCGGGCAGGGGCGGCGAAATGAAAAA.

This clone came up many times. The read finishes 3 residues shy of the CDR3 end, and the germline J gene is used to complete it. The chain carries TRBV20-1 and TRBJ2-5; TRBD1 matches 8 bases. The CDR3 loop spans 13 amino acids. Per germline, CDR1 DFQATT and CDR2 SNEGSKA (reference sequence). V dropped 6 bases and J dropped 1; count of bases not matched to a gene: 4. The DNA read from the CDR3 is TGCAGTGCCCCGACAGGGGTCCAAGAGACC. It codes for CSAPTGVQET. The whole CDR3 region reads CSAPTGVQETQYF.

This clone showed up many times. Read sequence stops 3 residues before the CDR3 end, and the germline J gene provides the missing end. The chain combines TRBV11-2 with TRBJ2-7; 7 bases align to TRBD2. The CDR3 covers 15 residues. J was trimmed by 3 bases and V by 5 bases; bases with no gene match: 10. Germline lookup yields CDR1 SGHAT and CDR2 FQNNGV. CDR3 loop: CASSLLAEGLYEQYF. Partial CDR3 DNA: TGTGCCAGCAGCCTCCTAGCGGAGGGCCTCTACGAG.

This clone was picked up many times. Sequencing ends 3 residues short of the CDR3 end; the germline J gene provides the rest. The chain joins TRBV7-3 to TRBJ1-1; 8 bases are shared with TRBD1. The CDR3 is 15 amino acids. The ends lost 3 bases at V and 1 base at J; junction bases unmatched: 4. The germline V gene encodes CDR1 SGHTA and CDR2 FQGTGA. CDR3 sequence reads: CASSLTGDGNTEAFF. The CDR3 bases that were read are TGTGCCAGCAGCTTGACAGGGGACGGGAACACTGAA.

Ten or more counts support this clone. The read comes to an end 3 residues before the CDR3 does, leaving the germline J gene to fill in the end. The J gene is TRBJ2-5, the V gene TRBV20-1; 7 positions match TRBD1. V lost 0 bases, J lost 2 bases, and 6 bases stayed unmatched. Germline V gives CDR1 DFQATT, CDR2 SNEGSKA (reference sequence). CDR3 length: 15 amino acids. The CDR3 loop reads CSARDQQGRQETQYF. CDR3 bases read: TGCAGTGCTAGAGATCAACAGGGGCGACAAGAGACC.

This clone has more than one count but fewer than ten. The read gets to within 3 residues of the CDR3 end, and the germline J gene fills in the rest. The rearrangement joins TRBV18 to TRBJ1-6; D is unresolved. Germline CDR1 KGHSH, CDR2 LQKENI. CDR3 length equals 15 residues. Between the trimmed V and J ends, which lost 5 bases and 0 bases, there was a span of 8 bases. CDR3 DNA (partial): TGTGCCAGCTCAACTCTAAGCTCCTATAATTCACCC. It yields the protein CASSTLSSYNSP. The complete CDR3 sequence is CASSTLSSYNSPLHF.

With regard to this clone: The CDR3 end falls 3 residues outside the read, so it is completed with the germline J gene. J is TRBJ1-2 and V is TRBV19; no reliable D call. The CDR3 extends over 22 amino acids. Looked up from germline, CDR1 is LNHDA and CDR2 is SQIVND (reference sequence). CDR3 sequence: CASSIALRTSGRAIPSTDTYTF. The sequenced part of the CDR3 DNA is TGTGCCAGTAGTATAGCACTAAGGACTAGCGGGAGGGCCATCCCTAGCACAGATACC.

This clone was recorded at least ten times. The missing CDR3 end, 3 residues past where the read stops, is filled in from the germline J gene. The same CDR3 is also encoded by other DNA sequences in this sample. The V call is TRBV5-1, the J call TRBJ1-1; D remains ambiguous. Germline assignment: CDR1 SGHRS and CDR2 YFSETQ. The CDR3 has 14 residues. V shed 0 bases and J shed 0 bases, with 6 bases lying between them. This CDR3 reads CASSLASMNTEAFF. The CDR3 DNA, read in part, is TGCGCCAGCAGCTTGGCAAGCATGAACACTGAA.

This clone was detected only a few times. This CDR3 reads CASSYPQGAYTF. CDR3 DNA (partial): TGTGCCAGCAGTTACCCACAGGGGGCG. The V and J genes are TRBV6-2 or TRBV6-3 and TRBJ1-2; 9 nucleotides match TRBD1. The read terminates 3 residues ahead of where the CDR3 ends, so the germline J gene completes it. The CDR3 runs to 12 residues. Germline loops: CDR1 MNHEY, CDR2 SVGEGT.

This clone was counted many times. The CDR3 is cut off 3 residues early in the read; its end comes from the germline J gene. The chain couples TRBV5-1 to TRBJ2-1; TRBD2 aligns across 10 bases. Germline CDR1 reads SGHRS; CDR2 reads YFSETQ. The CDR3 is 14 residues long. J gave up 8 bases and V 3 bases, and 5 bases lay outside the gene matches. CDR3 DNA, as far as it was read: TGCGCCAGCAGCTCGGCAGCGGGAGGGCATGAG. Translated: CASSSAAGGHE. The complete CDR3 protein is CASSSAAGGHEQFF.

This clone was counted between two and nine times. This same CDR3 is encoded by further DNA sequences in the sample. The sequenced CDR3 bases are TGTGCCAGCACTCACCCGGACAGGGATGAG. Translation: CASTHPDRDE. The full CDR3 reads CASTHPDRDEQFF. The chain carries TRBV2 and TRBJ2-1, with TRBD1 matching over 8 bases. The CDR3 end lies 3 residues beyond the end of the read and is filled in from the germline J gene. The CDR3 spans 13 residues. Germline V lookup: CDR1 SNHLY, CDR2 FYNNEI. V gave up 7 bases and J gave up 8 bases; unmatched junction bases: 7.

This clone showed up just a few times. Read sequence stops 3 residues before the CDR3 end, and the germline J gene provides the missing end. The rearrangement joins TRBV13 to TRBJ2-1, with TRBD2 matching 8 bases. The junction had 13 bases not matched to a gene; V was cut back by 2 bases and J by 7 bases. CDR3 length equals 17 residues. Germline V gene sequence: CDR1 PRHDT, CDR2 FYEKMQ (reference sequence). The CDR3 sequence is CASSLSQWTSLRNEQFF. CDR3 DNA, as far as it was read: TGTGCCAGCAGCTTATCCCAATGGACTAGCCTTCGTAATGAG.

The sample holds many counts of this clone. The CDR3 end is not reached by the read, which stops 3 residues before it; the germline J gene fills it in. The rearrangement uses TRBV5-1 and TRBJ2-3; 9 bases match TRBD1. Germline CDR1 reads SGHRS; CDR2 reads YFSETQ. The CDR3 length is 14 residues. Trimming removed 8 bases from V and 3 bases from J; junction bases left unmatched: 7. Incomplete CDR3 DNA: TGCGCCAGTTGTTACAGGGGGCGGACAGATACG. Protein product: CASCYRGRTDT. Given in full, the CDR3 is CASCYRGRTDTQYF.

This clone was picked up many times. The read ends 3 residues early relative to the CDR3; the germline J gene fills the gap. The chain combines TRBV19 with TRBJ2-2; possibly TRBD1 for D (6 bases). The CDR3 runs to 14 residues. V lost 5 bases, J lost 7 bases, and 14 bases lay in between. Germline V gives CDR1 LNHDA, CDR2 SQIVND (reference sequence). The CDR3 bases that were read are TGTGCCAGTAGTCAAACCCAGGGGTACGGGGAG. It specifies CASSQTQGYGE. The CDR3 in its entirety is CASSQTQGYGELFF. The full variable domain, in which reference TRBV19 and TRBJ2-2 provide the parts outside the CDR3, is DGGITQSPKYLFRKEGQNVTLSCEQNLNHDAMYWYRQDPGQGLRLIYYSQIVNDFQKGDIAEGYSVSREKKESFPLTVTSAQKNPTAFYLCASSQTQGYGELFFGEGSRLTVL.

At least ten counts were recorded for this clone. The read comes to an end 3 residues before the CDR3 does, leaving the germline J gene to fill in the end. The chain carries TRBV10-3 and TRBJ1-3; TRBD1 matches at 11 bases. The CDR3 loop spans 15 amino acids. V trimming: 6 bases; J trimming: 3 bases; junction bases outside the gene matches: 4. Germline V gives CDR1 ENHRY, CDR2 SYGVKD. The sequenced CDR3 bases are TGTGCCATCAGGGACAGGGGGCTTTTTGGAAACACC. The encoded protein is CAIRDRGLFGNT. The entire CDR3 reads CAIRDRGLFGNTIYF.

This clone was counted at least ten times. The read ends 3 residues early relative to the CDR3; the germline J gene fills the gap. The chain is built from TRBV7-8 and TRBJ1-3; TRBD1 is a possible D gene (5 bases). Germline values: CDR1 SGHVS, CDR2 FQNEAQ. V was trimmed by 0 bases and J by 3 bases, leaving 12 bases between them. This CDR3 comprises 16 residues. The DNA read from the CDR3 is TGTGCCAGCAGCTTAGCGCTGGGGCCTGGTGGAAACACC. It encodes CASSLALGPGGNT. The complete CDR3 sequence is CASSLALGPGGNTIYF.

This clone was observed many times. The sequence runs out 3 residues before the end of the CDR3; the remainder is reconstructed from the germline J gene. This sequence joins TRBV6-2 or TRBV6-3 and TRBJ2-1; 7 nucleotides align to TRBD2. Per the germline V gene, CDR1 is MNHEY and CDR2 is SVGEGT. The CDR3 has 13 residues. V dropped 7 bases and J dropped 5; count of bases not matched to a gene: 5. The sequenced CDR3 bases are TGTGCCAGCACCAGGACTAGAAACAATGAG. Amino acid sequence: CASTRTRNNE. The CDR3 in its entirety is CASTRTRNNEQFF.

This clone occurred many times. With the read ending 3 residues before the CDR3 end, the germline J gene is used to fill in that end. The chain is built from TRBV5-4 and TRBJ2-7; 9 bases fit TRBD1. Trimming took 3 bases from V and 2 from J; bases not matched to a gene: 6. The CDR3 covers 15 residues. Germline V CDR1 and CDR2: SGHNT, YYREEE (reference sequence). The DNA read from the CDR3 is TGTGCCAGCAGCTCCCGGGACAGGGAAACCTACGAG. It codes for CASSSRDRETYE. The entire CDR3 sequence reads CASSSRDRETYEQYF.